This T cell receptor beta chain originates from a study of identical twins. V was cut by 1 base and J by 3 bases, with 7 bases left in between. Per germline, CDR1 LNHNV and CDR2 YYDKDF (reference sequence). The CDR3 length is 13 residues. TCRdb ran MiXCR on the 5' RACE reads and lists one entry per CDR3 protein. The sample shows a few hundred thousand distinct CDR3 sequences, roughly 8% of them seen only once. In addition, the sample was reused for a study of yellow fever vaccine responses in identical twins.

The chain recombines TRBV15 with TRBJ2-7; D unclear. The sequencing input was CD8+ T cells sorted from blood. The clonotype originates from a woman under 30 in good health. This chain's CDR3 is CATSRADHYEQYF. For the CDR3, the DNA is TGTGCCACCAGCAGAGCCGATCACTACGAGCAGTACTTC.